These 21 T cell receptor beta chains were all obtained from the same sample, sequenced in a study of human thymus T cells. TCRdb's copy holds only in-frame clones and misses some; the assay was immunoSEQ multiplex PCR. The sample records roughly 54,000 clones, 94% being singletons. The sample comprised blood. These receptors came from a boy under two years old with a congenital heart defect but otherwise immunologically healthy.

This clone was counted a single time. The V and J genes are TRBV7-2 and TRBJ2-1, with 14 positions matching TRBD2. Germline V gene sequence: CDR1 SGHTA, CDR2 FQGNSA. V trimming: 4 bases; J trimming: 4 bases; junction bases outside the gene matches: 9. This CDR3 spans 18 amino acids. The CDR3 DNA follows: TGTGCCAGCAGCTCCTACCCGAGACTAGCGGGGGGGTACAATGAGCAGTTCTTC. Protein: CASSSYPRLAGGYNEQFF.

V usage is TRBV11-2 and J usage is TRBJ2-3; unclear D gene. V lost 4 bases to trimming and J lost 4 bases, with 12 bases between them. The CDR3 runs to 14 residues. Looked up from germline, CDR1 is SGHAT and CDR2 is FQNNGV. The CDR3 protein is CASSSNSRADTQYF. The CDR3, as DNA: TGTGCCAGCAGCTCGAATTCCCGAGCAGATACGCAGTATTTT.

The rearrangement uses TRBV19 and TRBJ2-3, with TRBD2 matching over 7 bases. Germline V gives CDR1 LNHDA, CDR2 SQIVND (reference sequence). The length of the CDR3 is 15 residues. The trim removed 3 bases at V and 2 bases at J, leaving 5 bases unmatched. Written as DNA, the CDR3 is TGTGCCAGTAGTATTTTGCGGGGGAACACAGATACGCAGTATTTT. The encoded protein is CASSILRGNTDTQYF.

This chain uses TRBV7-9 with TRBJ2-5; D is tentatively TRBD1 or TRBD2 (5 bases each). V shed 3 bases and J shed 4 bases, with 9 bases lying between them. Germline V gene data show CDR1 as SEHNR and CDR2 as FQNEAQ (reference sequence). The CDR3 is made up of 13 amino acids. The CDR3 is CASSFLGVETQYF. CDR3 bases: TGTGCCAGCAGCTTTTTGGGGGTAGAGACCCAGTACTTC.

J is TRBJ1-3 and V is TRBV4-1, with D unclear. Trimming stripped 1 base from V and 0 bases from J, with 7 bases between. CDR3 length equals 15 residues. CDR1 and CDR2 from the germline V gene are MGHRA and YSYEKL. CDR3 nucleotide sequence: TGCGCCAGCAGCCAAGCAACAGTCTCTGGAAACACCATATATTTT. Translated, it gives CASSQATVSGNTIYF.

The chain employs TRBV7-2 and TRBJ1-5; 9 nucleotides align to TRBD1. V trimming: 5 bases; J trimming: 4 bases; junction bases outside the gene matches: 6. This CDR3 spans 15 amino acids. The V gene's germline CDR1 is SGHTA and CDR2 FQGNSA. The CDR3: CASSPPGTGNQPQHF. CDR3 sequence (DNA): TGTGCCAGCAGCCCCCCGGGGACAGGGAATCAGCCCCAGCATTTT.

The genes are TRBV5-4 and TRBJ2-3, with TRBD2 matching 8 bases. The CDR3 has 15 amino acids. Trimming removed 3 bases from V and 4 bases from J; junction bases left unmatched: 7. Germline V gene sequence: CDR1 SGHNT, CDR2 YYREEE (reference sequence). CDR3: CASSSGGPASDTQYF. CDR3 in DNA: TGTGCCAGCAGCTCGGGGGGGCCGGCTTCAGATACGCAGTATTTT.

This clone appeared a single time. This chain links TRBV27 with TRBJ2-3, with 7 bases fitting TRBD1. CDR1 is MNHEY, CDR2 SMNVEV, per germline (reference sequence). The CDR3 length is 16 residues. After removal of 5 bases from V and 2 bases from J, the junction contained 10 bases not matched to a gene. This CDR3 is CASSPDRDRTTDTQYF. CDR3 coding DNA: TGTGCCAGCAGTCCAGACAGGGACCGCACCACAGATACGCAGTATTTT.

The chain joins TRBV2 to TRBJ1-1; D is unresolved. The CDR3 contains 14 residues. Germline CDR1 is SNHLY and CDR2 is FYNNEI. Trimming removed 1 base from V and 2 bases from J, with 8 bases in between. CDR3 nucleotides: TGTGCCAGCAGTGAAGGGCGATTTAACACTGAAGCTTTCTTT. Protein product: CASSEGRFNTEAFF.

This clone was seen a few times. V is TRBV14 and J is TRBJ1-1; D is unclear. This CDR3 has 12 residues. Trimming stripped 4 bases from V and 0 bases from J, with 3 bases between. The germline V gene has CDR1 SGHDN and CDR2 FVKESK. The CDR3 region has the DNA TGTGCCAGCAGCCCGTTGAACACTGAAGCTTTCTTT. The encoded protein is CASSPLNTEAFF. Full variable domain (rest looked up from reference TRBV14 and TRBJ1-1): EAGVTQFPSHSVIEKGQTVTLRCDPISGHDNLYWYRRVMGKEIKFLLHFVKESKQDESGMPNNRFLAERTGGTYSTLKVQPAELEDSGVYFCASSPLNTEAFFGQGTRLTVV.

This chain connects TRBV7-2 to TRBJ1-2, with no clear D. CDR1 SGHTA and CDR2 FQGNSA come from the germline V gene. V lost 3 bases to trimming and J lost 3 bases, with 8 bases between them. The CDR3 loop spans 13 amino acids. This CDR3 reads CASSFRAYYGYTF. CDR3 bases: TGTGCCAGCAGCTTCCGGGCCTACTATGGCTACACCTTC.

On this clone: The CDR3 end shows no conserved phenylalanine or tryptophan, and so a read error is likely. This chain connects TRBV6-5 to TRBJ1-2; D might be TRBD1 (6 bases). This CDR3 region has 15 residues. The V gene's germline CDR1 is MNHEY and CDR2 SVGAGI. With 0 bases removed from V and 2 bases from J, the gap between germline ends came to 10 bases. This chain's CDR3 is CASSYSRGGNYGYTL. In DNA form, the CDR3 reads TGTGCCAGCAGTTACTCGAGAGGGGGGAACTATGGCTACACCCTC.

This chain links TRBV5-1 with TRBJ1-4; the D is unclear. V lost 1 base to trimming and J lost 5 bases, with 12 bases between them. Looked up from germline, CDR1 is SGHRS and CDR2 is YFSETQ. There are 15 residues in the CDR3. CDR3: CASSLSGINNEKLFF. The CDR3 DNA is TGCGCCAGCAGCTTGTCGGGGATTAACAATGAAAAACTGTTTTTT.

The chain has TRBV19 and TRBJ1-5; 10 bases map to TRBD1. CDR3 size: 14 residues. V shed 8 bases, J shed 7 bases, and the junction held 8 bases outside the gene matches. CDR1 and CDR2 from the germline V gene are LNHDA and SQIVND (reference sequence). CDR3 sequence: CASSPGQGRQPQHF. In DNA, the CDR3 is TGTGCCAGTTCTCCGGGACAGGGGAGACAGCCCCAGCATTTT.

The V gene is TRBV6-6, the J gene TRBJ1-3; D perhaps matches TRBD1 (6 bases). Trimming pared 4 bases from V and 0 bases from J, leaving 13 bases between. Germline V CDR1 and CDR2: MNHNY, SVGAGI (reference sequence). This CDR3 has 16 residues. CDR3: CASSFPGQYSGNTIYF. In nucleotides, the CDR3 is TGTGCCAGCAGTTTCCCCGGACAGTACTCTGGAAACACCATATATTTT.

This rearrangement joins TRBV28 to TRBJ2-7; D unresolved. Germline loops: CDR1 MDHEN, CDR2 SYDVKM. The CDR3 totals 13 residues. The ends were cut back, 6 bases at V and 0 bases at J, with 9 bases in the middle. CDR3 bases: TGTGCCAGCAGAGTTCCGAACTCCTACGAGCAGTACTTC. It codes for CASRVPNSYEQYF.

V gene TRBV27 combines with J gene TRBJ1-2; 7 bases match TRBD1. The CDR3 loop spans 15 amino acids. After removal of 2 bases from V and 1 base from J, the junction contained 4 bases not matched to a gene. From germline, CDR1 is MNHEY and CDR2 SMNVEV (reference sequence). This chain's CDR3 is CASSLKGAYNYGYTF. The CDR3 nucleotides read TGTGCCAGCAGTTTAAAGGGGGCGTATAACTATGGCTACACCTTC.

The CDR3 sequence is CASSPEIRGYEQYF. The CDR3 DNA sequence: TGTGCCAGCAGCCCCGAGATTCGGGGATACGAGCAGTACTTC. J is TRBJ2-7 and V is TRBV5-6; weak D call: TRBD2 (5 bases). This CDR3 has 14 residues. Germline CDR1 reads SGHDT; CDR2 reads YYEEEE. Trimming stripped 4 bases from V and 4 bases from J, with 15 bases between.

This rearrangement joins TRBV6-1 to TRBJ2-7; 9 nucleotides line up with TRBD1. V shed 8 bases and J 4 bases; nucleotides not matched to a gene: 3. This CDR3 is 12 amino acids long. The germline gives CDR1 MNHNS, CDR2 SASEGT. Here the CDR3 DNA reads TGTGCCAGCGGAGGACAGGGGTACGAGCAGTACTTC. This translates into CASGGQGYEQYF.

The rearrangement uses TRBV12-5 and TRBJ2-3; D is undetermined. Trimming left V 1 base short and J 4 bases short, with 3 bases between. This CDR3 has 12 amino acids. CDR1 is LGHNT and CDR2 is FRNRAP in the germline V gene. This chain's CDR3 is CASGLGADTQYF. CDR3 in DNA: TGTGCTAGTGGTTTGGGGGCAGATACGCAGTATTTT. The full variable domain, completed using reference TRBV12-5 and TRBJ2-3, is DARVTQTPRHKVTEMGQEVTMRCQPILGHNTVFWYRQTMMQGLELLAYFRNRAPLDDSGMPKDRFSAEMPDATLATLKIQPSEPRDSAVYFCASGLGADTQYFGPGTRLTVL.

DNA for the CDR3: TGTGCCAGTGAGCGGGAAAAGAATGAGCAGTTCTTC. This codes for CASEREKNEQFF. The chain carries TRBV27 and TRBJ2-1; 7 positions match TRBD2. The CDR3 is 12 residues long. CDR1 MNHEY and CDR2 SMNVEV come from the germline V gene (reference sequence). The junction had 6 bases not matched to a gene; V was cut back by 9 bases and J by 7 bases.